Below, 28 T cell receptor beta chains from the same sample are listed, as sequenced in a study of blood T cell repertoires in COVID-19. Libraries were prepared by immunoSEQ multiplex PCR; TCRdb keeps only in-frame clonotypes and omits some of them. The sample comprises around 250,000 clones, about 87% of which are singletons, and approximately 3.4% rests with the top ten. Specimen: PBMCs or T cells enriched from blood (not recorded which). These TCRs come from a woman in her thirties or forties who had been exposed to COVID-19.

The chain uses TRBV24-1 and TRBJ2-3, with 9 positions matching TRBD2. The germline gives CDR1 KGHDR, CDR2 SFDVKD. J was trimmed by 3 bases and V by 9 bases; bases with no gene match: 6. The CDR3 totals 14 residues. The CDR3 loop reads CATGSSGATDTQYF. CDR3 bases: TGTGCCACCGGATCTAGCGGGGCGACAGATACGCAGTATTTT.

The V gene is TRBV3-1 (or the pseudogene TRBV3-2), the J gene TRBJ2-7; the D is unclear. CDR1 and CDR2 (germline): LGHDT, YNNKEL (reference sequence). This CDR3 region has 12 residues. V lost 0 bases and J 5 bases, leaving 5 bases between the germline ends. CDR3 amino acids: CASSQDDNEQYV. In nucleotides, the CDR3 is TGTGCCAGCAGCCAAGATGACAACGAGCAGTACGTC.

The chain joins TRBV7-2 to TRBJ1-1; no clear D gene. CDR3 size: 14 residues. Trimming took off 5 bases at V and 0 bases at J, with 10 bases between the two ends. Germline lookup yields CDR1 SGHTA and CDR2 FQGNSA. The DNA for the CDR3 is TGTGCCAGCAGCCTCCTGCAGATGAACACTGAAGCTTTCTTT. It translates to CASSLLQMNTEAFF.

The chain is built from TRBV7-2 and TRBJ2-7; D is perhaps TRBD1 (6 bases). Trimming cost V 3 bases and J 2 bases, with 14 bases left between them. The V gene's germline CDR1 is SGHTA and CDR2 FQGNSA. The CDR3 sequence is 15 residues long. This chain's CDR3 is CASSFRRTATYEQYV. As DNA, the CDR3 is TGTGCCAGCAGCTTCCGTAGGACAGCGACCTACGAGCAGTACGTC.

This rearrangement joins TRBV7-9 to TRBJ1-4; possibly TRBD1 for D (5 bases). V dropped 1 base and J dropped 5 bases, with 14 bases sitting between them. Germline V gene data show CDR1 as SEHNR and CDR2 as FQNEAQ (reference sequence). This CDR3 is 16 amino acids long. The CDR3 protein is CASSLGRTGINEKLFF. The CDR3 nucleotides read TGTGCCAGCAGCTTAGGTCGTACAGGAATCAATGAAAAACTGTTTTTT.

CDR3 sequence (DNA): TGTGCCAGCAGCTTAGATACCGGGACAGTCACTGAAGCTTTCTTT. Protein sequence: CASSLDTGTVTEAFF. This rearrangement joins TRBV7-2 to TRBJ1-1; TRBD1 matches 7 bases. This CDR3 comprises 15 residues. With V trimmed by 1 base and J by 4 bases, 6 bases remained unmatched. CDR1 is SGHTA and CDR2 is FQGNSA in the germline V gene.

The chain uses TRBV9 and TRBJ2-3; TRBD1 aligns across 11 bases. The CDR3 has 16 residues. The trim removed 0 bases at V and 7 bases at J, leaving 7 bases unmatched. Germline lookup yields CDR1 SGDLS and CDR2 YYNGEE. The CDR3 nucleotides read TGTGCCAGCAGCGTAGAGGGGGACAGGGGGACATATACGCAGTATTTT. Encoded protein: CASSVEGDRGTYTQYF.

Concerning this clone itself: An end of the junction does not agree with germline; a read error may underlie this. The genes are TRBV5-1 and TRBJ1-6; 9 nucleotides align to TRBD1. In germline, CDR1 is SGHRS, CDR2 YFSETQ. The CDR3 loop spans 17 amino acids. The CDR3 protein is CASSSGQGTEVNSPLHF. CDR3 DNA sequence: TGTGCCAGCAGCTCAGGACAGGGGACCGAGGTGAATTCACCCCTCCACTTT.

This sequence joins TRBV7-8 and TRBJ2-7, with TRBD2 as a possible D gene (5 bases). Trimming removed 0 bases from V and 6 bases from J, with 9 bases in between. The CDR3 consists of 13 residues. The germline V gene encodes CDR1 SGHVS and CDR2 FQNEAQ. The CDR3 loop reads CASSLAGVSEQYV. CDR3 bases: TGTGCCAGCAGCTTAGCGGGAGTGTCCGAGCAGTACGTC.

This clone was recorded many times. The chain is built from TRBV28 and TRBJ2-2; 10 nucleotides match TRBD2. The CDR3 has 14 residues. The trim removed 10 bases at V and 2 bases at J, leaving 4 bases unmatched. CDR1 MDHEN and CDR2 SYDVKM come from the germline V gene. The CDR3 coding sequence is TGTGCCACCTTAGCGGGGGGAAACACCGGGGAGCTGTTTTTT. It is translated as CATLAGGNTGELFF.

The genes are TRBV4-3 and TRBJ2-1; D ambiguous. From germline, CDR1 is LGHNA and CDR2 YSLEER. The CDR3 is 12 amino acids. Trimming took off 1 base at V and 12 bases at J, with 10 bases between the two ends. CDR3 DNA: TGCGCCAGCAGCCAAGGATGGAGCAGGCAGTTCTTC. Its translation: CASSQGWSRQFF.

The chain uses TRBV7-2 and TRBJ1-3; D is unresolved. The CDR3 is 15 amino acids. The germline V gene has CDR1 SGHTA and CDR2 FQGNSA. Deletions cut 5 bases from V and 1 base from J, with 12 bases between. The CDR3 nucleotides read TGTGCCAGCAGCCTCGGGAGGGTTTCTGGAAACACCATATATTTT. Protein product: CASSLGRVSGNTIYF.

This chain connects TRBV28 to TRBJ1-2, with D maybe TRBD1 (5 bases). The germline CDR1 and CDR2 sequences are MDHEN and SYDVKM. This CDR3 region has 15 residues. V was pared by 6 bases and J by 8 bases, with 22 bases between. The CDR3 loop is CASRGVNQPRGGYTF. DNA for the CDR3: TGTGCCAGCAGAGGGGTAAACCAACCCCGTGGCGGCTACACCTTC.

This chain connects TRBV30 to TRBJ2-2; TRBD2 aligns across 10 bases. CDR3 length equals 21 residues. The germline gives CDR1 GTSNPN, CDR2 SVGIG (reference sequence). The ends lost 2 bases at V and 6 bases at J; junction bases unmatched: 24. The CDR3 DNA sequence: TGTGCCTGGAGTCCCCGAACCGCCGGGCCAGCGGGGGGGTATGTAGCCGGGGAGCTGTTTTTT. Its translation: CAWSPRTAGPAGGYVAGELFF.

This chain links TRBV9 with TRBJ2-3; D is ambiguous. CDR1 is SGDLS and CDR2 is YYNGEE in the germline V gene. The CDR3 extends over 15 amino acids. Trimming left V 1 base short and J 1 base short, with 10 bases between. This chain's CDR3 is CASSVFVSGTDTQYF. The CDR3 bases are TGTGCCAGCAGCGTATTCGTGTCCGGCACAGATACGCAGTATTTT.

The CDR3 reads CASRLGGSGANVLTF. Here the CDR3 DNA reads TGTGCCAGCAGGCTGGGGGGGTCTGGGGCCAACGTCCTGACTTTC. The chain joins TRBV27 to TRBJ2-6, with TRBD2 matching 7 bases. CDR1 is MNHEY, CDR2 SMNVEV, per germline (reference sequence). The CDR3 is made up of 15 amino acids. The V and J ends lost 6 bases and 1 base, in that order; junction bases with no gene match: 3.

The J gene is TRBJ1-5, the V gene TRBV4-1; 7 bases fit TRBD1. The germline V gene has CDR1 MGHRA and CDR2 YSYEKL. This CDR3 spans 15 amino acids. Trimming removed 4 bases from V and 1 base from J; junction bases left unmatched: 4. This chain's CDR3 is CASSPEGASNQPQHF. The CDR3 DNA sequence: TGCGCCAGCAGCCCTGAGGGGGCCAGCAATCAGCCCCAGCATTTT.

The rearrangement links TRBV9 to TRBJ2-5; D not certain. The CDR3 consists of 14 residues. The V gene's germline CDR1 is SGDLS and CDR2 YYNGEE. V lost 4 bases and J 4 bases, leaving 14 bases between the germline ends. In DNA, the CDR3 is TGTGCCAGCAGCCCCAGTACGGGTGGAGAGACCCAGTACTTC. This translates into CASSPSTGGETQYF.

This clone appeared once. CDR3 region: CASSQDRTSGMGGELFF. The DNA for the CDR3 is TGCGCCAGCAGCCAAGATCGGACTAGCGGGATGGGCGGGGAGCTGTTTTTT. The chain recombines TRBV4-3 with TRBJ2-2; 12 positions match TRBD2. Germline trimming cut 0 bases from V and 7 bases from J; bases unmatched to any gene: 6. This CDR3 has 17 amino acids. Germline lookup yields CDR1 LGHNA and CDR2 YSLEER.

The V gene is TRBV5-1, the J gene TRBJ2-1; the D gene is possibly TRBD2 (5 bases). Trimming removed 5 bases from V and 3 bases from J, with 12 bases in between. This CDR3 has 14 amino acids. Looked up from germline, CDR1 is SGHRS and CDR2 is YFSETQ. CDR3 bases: TGCGCCAGCAGAGGCCCGGGGTACTACAATGAGCAGTTCTTC. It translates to CASRGPGYYNEQFF.

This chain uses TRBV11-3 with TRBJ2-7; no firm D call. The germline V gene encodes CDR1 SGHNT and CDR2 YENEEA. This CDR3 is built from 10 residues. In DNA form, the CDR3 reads TGTGCCAGCAGCTCCTGCGAGCAGTACGTC. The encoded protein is CASSSCEQYV.

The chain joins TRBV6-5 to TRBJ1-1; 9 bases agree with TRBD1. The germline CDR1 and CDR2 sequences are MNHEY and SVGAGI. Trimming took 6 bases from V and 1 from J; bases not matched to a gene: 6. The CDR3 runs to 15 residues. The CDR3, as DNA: TGTGCCAGCAGGACCGGGACAGGGTGGAACACTGAAGCTTTCTTT. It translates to CASRTGTGWNTEAFF.

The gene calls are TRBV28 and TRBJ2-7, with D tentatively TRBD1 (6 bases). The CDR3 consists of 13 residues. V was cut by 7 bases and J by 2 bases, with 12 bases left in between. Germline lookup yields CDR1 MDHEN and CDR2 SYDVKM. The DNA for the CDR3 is TGTGCCAGCAAAAAGACAGGTACCTACGAGCAGTACGTC. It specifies CASKKTGTYEQYV.

This CDR3 is CASSGKDSLNTEAFF. CDR3 DNA: TGTGCCAGCAGCGGGAAGGACAGCTTGAACACTGAAGCTTTCTTT. The chain uses TRBV5-8 and TRBJ1-1, with a possible D match to TRBD1 (6 bases). The CDR3 is 15 amino acids. V was clipped by 4 bases and J by 0 bases, with 13 bases between them. Germline loops: CDR1 SGHTS, CDR2 YDEGEE. Supplemented by reference TRBV5-8 and TRBJ1-1, the full variable domain reads EAGVTQSPTHLIKTRGQQATLRCSPISGHTSVYWYQQALGLGLQFLLWYDEGEERNRGNFPPRFSGRQFPNYSSELNVNALELEDSALYLCASSGKDSLNTEAFFGQGTRLTVV.

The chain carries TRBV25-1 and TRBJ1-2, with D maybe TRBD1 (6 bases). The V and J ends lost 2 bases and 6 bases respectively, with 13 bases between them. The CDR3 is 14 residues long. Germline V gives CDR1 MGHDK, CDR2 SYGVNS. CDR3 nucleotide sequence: TGTGCCAGCAGTGAAGGAAATCCAGGGGATGGCTACACCTTC. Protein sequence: CASSEGNPGDGYTF.

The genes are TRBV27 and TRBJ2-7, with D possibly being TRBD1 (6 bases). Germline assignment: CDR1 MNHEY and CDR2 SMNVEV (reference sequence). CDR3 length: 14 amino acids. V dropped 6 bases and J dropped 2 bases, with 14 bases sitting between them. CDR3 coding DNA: TGTGCCAGCAGCTACCGGGACAACGCCTACGAGCAGTACTTC. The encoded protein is CASSYRDNAYEQYF.

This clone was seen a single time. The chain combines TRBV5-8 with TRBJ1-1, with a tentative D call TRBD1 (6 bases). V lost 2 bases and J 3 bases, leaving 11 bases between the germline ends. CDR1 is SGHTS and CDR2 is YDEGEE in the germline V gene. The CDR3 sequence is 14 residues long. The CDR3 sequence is CASSLQGTYTEAFF. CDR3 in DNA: TGTGCCAGCAGCTTACAGGGAACCTACACTGAAGCTTTCTTT.

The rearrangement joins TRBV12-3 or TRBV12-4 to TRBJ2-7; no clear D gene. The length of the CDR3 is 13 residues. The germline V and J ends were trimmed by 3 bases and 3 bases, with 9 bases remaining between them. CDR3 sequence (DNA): TGTGCCAGCAGTTTGGGCAGCTTCTACGAGCAGTACTTC. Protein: CASSLGSFYEQYF.